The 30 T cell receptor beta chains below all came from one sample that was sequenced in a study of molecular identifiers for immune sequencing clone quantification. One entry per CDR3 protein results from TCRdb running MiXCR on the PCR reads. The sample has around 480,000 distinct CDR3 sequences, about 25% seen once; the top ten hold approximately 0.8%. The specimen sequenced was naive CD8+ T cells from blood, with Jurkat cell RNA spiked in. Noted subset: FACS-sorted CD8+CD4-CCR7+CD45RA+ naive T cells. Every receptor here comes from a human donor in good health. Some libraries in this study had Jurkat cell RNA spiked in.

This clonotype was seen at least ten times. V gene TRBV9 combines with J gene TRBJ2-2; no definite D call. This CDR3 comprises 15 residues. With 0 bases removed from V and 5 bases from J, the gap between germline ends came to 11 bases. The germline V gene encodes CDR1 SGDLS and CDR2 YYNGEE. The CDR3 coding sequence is TGTGCCAGCAGCGTAGACAATCTATCGACCGGGGAGCTGTTTTTT. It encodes CASSVDNLSTGELFF.

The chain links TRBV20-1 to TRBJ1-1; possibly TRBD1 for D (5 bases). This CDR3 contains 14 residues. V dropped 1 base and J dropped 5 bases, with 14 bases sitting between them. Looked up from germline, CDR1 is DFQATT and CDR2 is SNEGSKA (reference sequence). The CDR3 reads CSARVFGGMTEAFF. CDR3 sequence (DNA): TGCAGTGCTAGAGTTTTCGGGGGGATGACTGAAGCTTTCTTT.

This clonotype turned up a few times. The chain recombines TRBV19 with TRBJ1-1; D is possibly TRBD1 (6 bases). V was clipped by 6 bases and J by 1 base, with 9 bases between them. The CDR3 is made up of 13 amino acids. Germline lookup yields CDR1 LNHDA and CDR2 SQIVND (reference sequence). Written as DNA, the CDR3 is TGTGCCAGTAGGGACAGACCGAACACTGAAGCTTTCTTT. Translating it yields CASRDRPNTEAFF.

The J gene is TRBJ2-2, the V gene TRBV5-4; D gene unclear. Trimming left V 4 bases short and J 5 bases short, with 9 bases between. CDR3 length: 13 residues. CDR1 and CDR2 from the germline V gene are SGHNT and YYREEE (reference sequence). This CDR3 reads CASSGELTGELFF. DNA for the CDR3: TGTGCCAGCAGCGGGGAACTGACCGGGGAGCTGTTTTTT.

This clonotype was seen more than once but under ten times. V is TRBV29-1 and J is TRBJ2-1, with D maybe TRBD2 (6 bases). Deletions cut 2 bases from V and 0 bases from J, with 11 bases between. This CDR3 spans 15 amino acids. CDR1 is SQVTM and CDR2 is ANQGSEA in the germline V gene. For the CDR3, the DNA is TGCAGCGTTGAATGGCGGGATAGCTCCTACAATGAGCAGTTCTTC. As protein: CSVEWRDSSYNEQFF.

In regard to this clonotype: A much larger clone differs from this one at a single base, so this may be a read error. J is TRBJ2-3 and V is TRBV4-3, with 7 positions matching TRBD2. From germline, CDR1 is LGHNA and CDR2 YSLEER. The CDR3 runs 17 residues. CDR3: CASGHALKAGESDTQYF. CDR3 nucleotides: TGCGCCAGCGGCCACGCGCTAAAGGCGGGGGAGAGTGATACGCAGTATTTT.

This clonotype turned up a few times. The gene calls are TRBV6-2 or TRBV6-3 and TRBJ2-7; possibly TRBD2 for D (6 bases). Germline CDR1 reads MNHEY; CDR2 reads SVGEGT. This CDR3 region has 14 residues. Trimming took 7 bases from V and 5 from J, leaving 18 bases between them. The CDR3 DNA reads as TGTGCCAGCAATGAAGACATACTAGCCAACGAGCAGTACTTC. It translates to CASNEDILANEQYF.

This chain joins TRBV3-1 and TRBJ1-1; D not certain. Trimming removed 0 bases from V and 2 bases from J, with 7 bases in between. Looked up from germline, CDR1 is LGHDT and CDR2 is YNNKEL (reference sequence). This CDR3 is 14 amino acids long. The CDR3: CASSQDAQNTEAFF. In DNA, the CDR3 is TGTGCCAGCAGCCAAGATGCCCAAAACACTGAAGCTTTCTTT.

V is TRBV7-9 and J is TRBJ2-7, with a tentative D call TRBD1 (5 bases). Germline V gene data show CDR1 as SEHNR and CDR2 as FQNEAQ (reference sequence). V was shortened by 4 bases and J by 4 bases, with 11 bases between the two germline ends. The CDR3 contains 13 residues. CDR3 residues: CASSWTRQYEQYF. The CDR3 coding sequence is TGTGCCAGCAGCTGGACACGCCAGTACGAGCAGTACTTC.

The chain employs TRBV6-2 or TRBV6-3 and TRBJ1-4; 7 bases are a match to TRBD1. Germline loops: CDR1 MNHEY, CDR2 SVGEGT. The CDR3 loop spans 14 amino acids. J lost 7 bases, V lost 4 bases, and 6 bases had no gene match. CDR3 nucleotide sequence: TGTGCCAGCAGTTCCGACAGGGATGGTGAAAAACTGTTTTTT. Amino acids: CASSSDRDGEKLFF.

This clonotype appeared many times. CDR3 DNA sequence: TGCGCCAGCAGCCAAGATCGCGGAGGGCTAGCCTACGAGCAGTACTTC. This translates into CASSQDRGGLAYEQYF. V usage is TRBV4-3 and J usage is TRBJ2-7; a weak D match, TRBD2 (6 bases). This CDR3 comprises 16 residues. V was cut by 0 bases and J by 2 bases, with 14 bases left in between. CDR1 LGHNA and CDR2 YSLEER come from the germline V gene.

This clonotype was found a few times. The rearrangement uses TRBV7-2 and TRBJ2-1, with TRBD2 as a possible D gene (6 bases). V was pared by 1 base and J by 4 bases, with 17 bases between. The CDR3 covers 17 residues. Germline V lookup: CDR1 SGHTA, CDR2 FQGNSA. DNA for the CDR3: TGTGCCAGCAGCTTAGAGCTTAGGTCTAGCGAGTACAATGAGCAGTTCTTC. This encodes CASSLELRSSEYNEQFF.

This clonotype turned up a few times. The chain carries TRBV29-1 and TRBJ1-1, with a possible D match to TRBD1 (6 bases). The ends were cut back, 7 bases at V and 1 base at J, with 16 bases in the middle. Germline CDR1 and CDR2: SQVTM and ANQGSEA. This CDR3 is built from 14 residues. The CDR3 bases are TGCAGCGCCCCGTTCGGACAGACGAACACTGAAGCTTTCTTT. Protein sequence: CSAPFGQTNTEAFF. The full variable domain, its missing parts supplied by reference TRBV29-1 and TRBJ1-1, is SAVISQKPSRDICQRGTSLTIQCQVDSQVTMMFWYRQQPGQSLTLIATANQGSEATYESGFVIDKFPISRPNLTFSTLTVSNMSPEDSSIYLCSAPFGQTNTEAFFGQGTRLTVV.

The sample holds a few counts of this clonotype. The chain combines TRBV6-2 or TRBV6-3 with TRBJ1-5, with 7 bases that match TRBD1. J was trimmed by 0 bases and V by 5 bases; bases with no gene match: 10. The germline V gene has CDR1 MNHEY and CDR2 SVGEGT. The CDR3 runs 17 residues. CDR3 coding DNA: TGTGCCAGCAGTCATAGTGGGACAGCGTATAGCAATCAGCCCCAGCATTTT. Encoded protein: CASSHSGTAYSNQPQHF.

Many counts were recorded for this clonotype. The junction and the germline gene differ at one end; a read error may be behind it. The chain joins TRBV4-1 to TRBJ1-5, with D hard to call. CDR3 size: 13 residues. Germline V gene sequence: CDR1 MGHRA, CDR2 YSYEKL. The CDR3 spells CASSEDRDQPQHF. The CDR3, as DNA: TGCGCCAGCAGCGAAGATCGTGATCAGCCCCAGCATTTT.

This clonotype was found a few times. The CDR3 bases are TGCAGCGTGACGGTGTCAACTTACAATGAGCAGTTCTTC. Encoded protein: CSVTVSTYNEQFF. The chain has TRBV29-1 and TRBJ2-1; D unresolved. V lost 6 bases and J 4 bases, leaving 13 bases between the germline ends. The CDR3 is 13 amino acids. Germline V gene lookup returns CDR1 SQVTM and CDR2 ANQGSEA.

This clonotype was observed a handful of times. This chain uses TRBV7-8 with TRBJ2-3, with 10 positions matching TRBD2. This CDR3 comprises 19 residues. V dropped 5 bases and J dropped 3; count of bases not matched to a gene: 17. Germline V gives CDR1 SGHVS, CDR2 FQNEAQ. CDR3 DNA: TGTGCCAGCAGCGAGCTGGTAACTTATAGCGGGGGGTTGACAGATACGCAGTATTTT. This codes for CASSELVTYSGGLTDTQYF.

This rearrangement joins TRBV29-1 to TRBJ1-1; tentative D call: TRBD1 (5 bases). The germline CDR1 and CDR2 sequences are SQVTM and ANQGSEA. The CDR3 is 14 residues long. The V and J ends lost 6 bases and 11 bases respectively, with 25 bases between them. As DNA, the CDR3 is TGCAGCGTATACCTAAGTGGGGGAAACATTGAGGCTTTCTTT. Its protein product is CSVYLSGGNIEAFF. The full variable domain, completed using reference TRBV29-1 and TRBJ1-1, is SAVISQKPSRDICQRGTSLTIQCQVDSQVTMMFWYRQQPGQSLTLIATANQGSEATYESGFVIDKFPISRPNLTFSTLTVSNMSPEDSSIYLCSVYLSGGNIEAFFGQGTRLTVV.

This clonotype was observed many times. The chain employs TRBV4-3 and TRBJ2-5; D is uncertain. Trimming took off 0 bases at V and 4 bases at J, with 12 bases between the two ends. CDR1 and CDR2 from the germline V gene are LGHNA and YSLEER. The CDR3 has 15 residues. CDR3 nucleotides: TGCGCCAGCAGCCAAGATCGGCTGGGGATAGAGACCCAGTACTTC. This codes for CASSQDRLGIETQYF.

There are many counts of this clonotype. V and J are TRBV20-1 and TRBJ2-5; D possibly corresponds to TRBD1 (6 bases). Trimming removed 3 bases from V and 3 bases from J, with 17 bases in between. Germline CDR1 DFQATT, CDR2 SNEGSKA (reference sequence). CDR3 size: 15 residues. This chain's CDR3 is CSASIGIGGEETQYF. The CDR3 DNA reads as TGCAGTGCTAGTATCGGGATAGGGGGAGAAGAGACCCAGTACTTC.

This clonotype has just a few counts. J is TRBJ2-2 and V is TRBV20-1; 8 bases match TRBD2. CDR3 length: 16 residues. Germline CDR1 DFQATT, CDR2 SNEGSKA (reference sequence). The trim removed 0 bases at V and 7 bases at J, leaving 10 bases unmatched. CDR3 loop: CSAREPTGGAFGELFF. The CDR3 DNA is TGCAGTGCTAGAGAACCGACGGGGGGGGCTTTCGGGGAGCTGTTTTTT.

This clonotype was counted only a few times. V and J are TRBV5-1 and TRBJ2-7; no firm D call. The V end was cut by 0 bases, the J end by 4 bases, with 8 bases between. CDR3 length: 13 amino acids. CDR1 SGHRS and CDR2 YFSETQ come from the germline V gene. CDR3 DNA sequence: TGCGCCAGCAGCTTGGAGTATGGTTACGAGCAGTACTTC. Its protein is CASSLEYGYEQYF.

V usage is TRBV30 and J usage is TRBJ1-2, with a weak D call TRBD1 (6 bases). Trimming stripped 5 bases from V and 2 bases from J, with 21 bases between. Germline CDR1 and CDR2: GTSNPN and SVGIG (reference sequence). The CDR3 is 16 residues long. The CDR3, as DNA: TGTGCCTGGGTAACCAAGGGGACATACCCCAACTATGGCTACACCTTC. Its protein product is CAWVTKGTYPNYGYTF.

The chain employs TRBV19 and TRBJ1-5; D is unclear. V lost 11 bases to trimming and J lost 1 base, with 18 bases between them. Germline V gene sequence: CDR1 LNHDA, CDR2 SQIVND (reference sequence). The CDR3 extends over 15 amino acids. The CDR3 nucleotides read TGTGCCTCCTCACTCGGGTTAACGAGCAATCAGCCCCAGCATTTT. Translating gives CASSLGLTSNQPQHF. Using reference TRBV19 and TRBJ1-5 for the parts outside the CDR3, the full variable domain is DGGITQSPKYLFRKEGQNVTLSCEQNLNHDAMYWYRQDPGQGLRLIYYSQIVNDFQKGDIAEGYSVSREKKESFPLTVTSAQKNPTAFYLCASSLGLTSNQPQHFGDGTRLSIL.

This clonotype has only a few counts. The CDR3 region is CSAREPDRGAYGYTF. The CDR3 nucleotides read TGCAGTGCTAGAGAACCGGACAGGGGAGCTTATGGCTACACCTTC. The chain combines TRBV20-1 with TRBJ1-2; TRBD1 agrees at 9 bases. The CDR3 loop spans 15 amino acids. Unmatched junction bases numbered 7, after V lost 0 bases and J lost 5 bases. The V gene's germline CDR1 is DFQATT and CDR2 SNEGSKA (reference sequence).

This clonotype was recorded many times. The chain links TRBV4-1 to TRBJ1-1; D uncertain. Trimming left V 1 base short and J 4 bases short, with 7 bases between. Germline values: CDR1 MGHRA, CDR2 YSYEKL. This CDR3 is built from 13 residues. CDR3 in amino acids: CASSQVKGTEAFF. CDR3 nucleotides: TGCGCCAGCAGCCAAGTCAAGGGCACTGAAGCTTTCTTT.

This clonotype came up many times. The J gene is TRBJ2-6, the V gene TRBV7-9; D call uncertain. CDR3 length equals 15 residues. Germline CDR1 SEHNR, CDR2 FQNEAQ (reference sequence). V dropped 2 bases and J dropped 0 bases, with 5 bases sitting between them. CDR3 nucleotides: TGTGCCAGCAGCTTAAACCCCTCTGGGGCCAACGTCCTGACTTTC. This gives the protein CASSLNPSGANVLTF. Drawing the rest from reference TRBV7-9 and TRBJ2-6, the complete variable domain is DTGVSQNPRHKITKRGQNVTFRCDPISEHNRLYWYRQTLGQGPEFLTYFQNEAQLEKSRLLSDRFSAERPKGSFSTLEIQRTEQGDSAMYLCASSLNPSGANVLTFGAGSRLTVL.

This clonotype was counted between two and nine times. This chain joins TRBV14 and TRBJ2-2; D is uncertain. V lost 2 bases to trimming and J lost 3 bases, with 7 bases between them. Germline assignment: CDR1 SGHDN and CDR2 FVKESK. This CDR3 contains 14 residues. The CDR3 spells CASSQLSYTGELFF. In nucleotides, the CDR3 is TGTGCCAGCAGCCAATTGTCCTACACCGGGGAGCTGTTTTTT.

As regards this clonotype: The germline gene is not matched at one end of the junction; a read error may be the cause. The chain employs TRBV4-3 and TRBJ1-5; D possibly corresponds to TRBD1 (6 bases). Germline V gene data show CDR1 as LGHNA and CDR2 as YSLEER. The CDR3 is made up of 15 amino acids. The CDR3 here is CASSQDLGGNPPQHF. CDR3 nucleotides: TGCGCCAGCAGCCAAGATTTAGGGGGAAATCCGCCCCAGCATTTT.

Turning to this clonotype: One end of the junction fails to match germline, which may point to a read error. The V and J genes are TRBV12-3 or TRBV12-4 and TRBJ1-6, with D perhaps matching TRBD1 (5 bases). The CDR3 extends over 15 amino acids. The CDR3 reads CTSSWDGSYSSPLHF. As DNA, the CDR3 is TGTACCAGCAGCTGGGACGGCTCCTATAGTTCACCCCTCCACTTT.